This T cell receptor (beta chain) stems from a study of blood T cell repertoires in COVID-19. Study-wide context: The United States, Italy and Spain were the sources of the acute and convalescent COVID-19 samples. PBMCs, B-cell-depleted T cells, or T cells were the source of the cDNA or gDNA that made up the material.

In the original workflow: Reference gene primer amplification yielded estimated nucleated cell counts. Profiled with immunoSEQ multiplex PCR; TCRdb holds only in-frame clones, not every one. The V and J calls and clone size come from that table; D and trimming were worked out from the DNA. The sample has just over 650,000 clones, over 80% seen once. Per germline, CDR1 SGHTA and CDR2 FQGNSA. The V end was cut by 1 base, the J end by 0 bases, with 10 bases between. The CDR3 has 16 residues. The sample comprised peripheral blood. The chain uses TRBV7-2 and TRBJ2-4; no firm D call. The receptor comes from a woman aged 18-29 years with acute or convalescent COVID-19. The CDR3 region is CASSLDRILAKNIQYF. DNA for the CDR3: TGTGCCAGCAGCTTAGACAGAATTCTAGCCAAAAACATTCAGTACTTC.